These 30 T cell receptor beta chains were all obtained from the same sample, sequenced in a study of shared clonotypes between healthy human individuals. The data were produced by immunoSEQ multiplex PCR, yet TCRdb's version contains in-frame clones alone and is incomplete. The table includes around 1,900,000 clones, roughly 93% detected once. Naive CD8 cells, CD45RO-negative and positively selected for CCR7, excluded terminally differentiated effector memory CD45RA+ cells. Sequences were obtained from naive CD8+ T cells from PBMCs. The receptor source for this set is a man between 18 and 35 years old in good health. Some clones in this sample may be carry-over from other donors' samples.

The chain employs TRBV28 and TRBJ2-3; D is unclear. CDR3 length equals 14 residues. The germline gives CDR1 MDHEN, CDR2 SYDVKM. V was cut by 3 bases and J by 4 bases, with 11 bases left in between. CDR3 in amino acids: CASSLRPTSDTQYF. DNA of the CDR3: TGTGCCAGCAGTTTGAGGCCGACTTCAGATACGCAGTATTTT.

The chain carries TRBV28 and TRBJ2-7; TRBD2 agrees at 8 bases. Unmatched junction bases numbered 6, after V lost 5 bases and J lost 0 bases. The CDR3 spans 15 residues. Germline assignment: CDR1 MDHEN and CDR2 SYDVKM. The CDR3 reads CASSVERESSYEQYF. The CDR3 DNA is TGTGCCAGCAGTGTGGAGCGGGAGTCCTCCTACGAGCAGTACTTC.

The chain couples TRBV5-6 to TRBJ2-5; D tentatively reads TRBD1 or TRBD2 (6 bases each). The germline gives CDR1 SGHDT, CDR2 YYEEEE. CDR3 length equals 16 residues. V lost 4 bases and J 5 bases, leaving 21 bases between the germline ends. CDR3 loop: CASSQPDWGARETQYF. The DNA of the CDR3 is TGTGCCAGCAGCCAGCCCGACTGGGGGGCGAGGGAGACCCAGTACTTC.

As concerns this clone: The same CDR3 also results from other DNA sequences found in this sample. The chain couples TRBV15 to TRBJ2-3; D ambiguous. The CDR3 length is 13 residues. Germline CDR1 and CDR2: LNHNV and YYDKDF (reference sequence). V lost 5 bases, J lost 0 bases, and 6 bases lay in between. As DNA, the CDR3 is TGTGCCACCAGCGGGCGGAGCACAGATACGCAGTATTTT. This encodes CATSGRSTDTQYF.

Note on this clone: The sample carries other DNA sequences with the same CDR3. The chain joins TRBV7-9 to TRBJ1-2; D is ambiguous. Trimming cost V 1 base and J 7 bases, with 7 bases left between them. The CDR3 loop spans 12 amino acids. CDR1 and CDR2 from the germline V gene are SEHNR and FQNEAQ (reference sequence). In DNA, the CDR3 is TGTGCCAGCAGCTTAGGCGGGGTTGGCTACACCTTC. Its protein product is CASSLGGVGYTF.

The CDR3 loop reads CASSLLTGVNSPLHF. CDR3 DNA: TGTGCCAGCAGCCTTCTAACAGGGGTTAATTCACCCCTCCACTTT. V and J are TRBV7-9 and TRBJ1-6; 7 nucleotides line up with TRBD1. CDR1 is SEHNR, CDR2 FQNEAQ, per germline (reference sequence). CDR3 length equals 15 residues. J lost 6 bases, V lost 5 bases, and 7 bases had no gene match.

This sequence joins TRBV4-3 and TRBJ2-7; D remains ambiguous. Trimming pared 0 bases from V and 3 bases from J, leaving 12 bases between. CDR3 length: 15 amino acids. CDR1 is LGHNA and CDR2 is YSLEER in the germline V gene. CDR3 sequence: CASSQEFVGFYEQYF. Here the CDR3 DNA reads TGCGCCAGCAGCCAAGAGTTTGTCGGGTTCTACGAGCAGTACTTC.

V is TRBV28 and J is TRBJ2-1; TRBD1 matches 8 bases. This CDR3 spans 15 amino acids. The trim removed 5 bases at V and 9 bases at J, leaving 12 bases unmatched. CDR1 is MDHEN, CDR2 SYDVKM, per germline. For the CDR3, the DNA is TGTGCCAGCAGTCTGCGGGACAGGACCTCCGGTGAGCAGTTCTTC. It yields the protein CASSLRDRTSGEQFF.

V gene TRBV7-3 combines with J gene TRBJ2-7; 12 nucleotides match TRBD2. The CDR3 extends over 14 amino acids. The V gene's germline CDR1 is SGHTA and CDR2 FQGTGA. V shed 6 bases and J 7 bases; nucleotides not matched to a gene: 7. CDR3 residues: CASSRLAGAREQYF. The CDR3 nucleotides read TGTGCCAGCAGTCGACTAGCGGGAGCTAGAGAGCAGTACTTC.

The rearrangement joins TRBV27 to TRBJ2-4, with 9 positions matching TRBD2. CDR1 and CDR2 from the germline V gene are MNHEY and SMNVEV (reference sequence). V shed 2 bases and J 7 bases; nucleotides not matched to a gene: 6. This CDR3 spans 15 amino acids. The CDR3 protein is CASSLNPSGRNIQYF. The CDR3 DNA is TGTGCCAGCAGTTTAAATCCCAGCGGGAGGAACATTCAGTACTTC.

V gene TRBV7-8 combines with J gene TRBJ1-5; 7 positions match TRBD1. CDR1 and CDR2 (germline): SGHVS, FQNEAQ. The CDR3 has 15 residues. V shed 1 base and J 5 bases; nucleotides not matched to a gene: 5. As DNA, the CDR3 is TGTGCCAGCAGCTTAGGGTACAGGGGCGATCAGCCCCAGCATTTT. This translates into CASSLGYRGDQPQHF.

The V call is TRBV5-4, the J call TRBJ2-1; D is unresolved. CDR3 length: 14 amino acids. Germline V lookup: CDR1 SGHNT, CDR2 YYREEE (reference sequence). Trimming stripped 4 bases from V and 5 bases from J, with 13 bases between. CDR3 sequence (DNA): TGTGCCAGCAGCCCCGTGGTGAAGGACAATGAGCAGTTCTTC. It is translated as CASSPVVKDNEQFF.

J is TRBJ2-7 and V is TRBV5-8; possibly TRBD1 or TRBD2 for D (5 bases each). Germline lookup yields CDR1 SGHTS and CDR2 YDEGEE. V lost 4 bases and J 2 bases, leaving 16 bases between the germline ends. The CDR3 contains 15 residues. The CDR3 coding sequence is TGTGCCAGCAGCCCGGCCGGGACCTCCACCTACGAGCAGTACTTC. Protein sequence: CASSPAGTSTYEQYF.

The rearrangement links TRBV28 to TRBJ1-3; maybe TRBD1 (5 bases). The CDR3 loop spans 15 amino acids. The V end was cut by 6 bases, the J end by 2 bases, with 14 bases between. Looked up from germline, CDR1 is MDHEN and CDR2 is SYDVKM. The CDR3 here is CASRFVGGTGNTIYF. The CDR3 DNA follows: TGTGCCAGCAGGTTCGTGGGGGGGACTGGAAACACCATATATTTT.

V usage is TRBV28 and J usage is TRBJ1-3; D call uncertain. V dropped 6 bases and J dropped 5 bases, with 17 bases sitting between them. The CDR3 has 15 amino acids. Looked up from germline, CDR1 is MDHEN and CDR2 is SYDVKM. CDR3 sequence: CASSSDKADRNTIYF. In DNA, the CDR3 is TGTGCCAGCAGCTCTGACAAAGCCGATCGAAACACCATATATTTT.

The chain recombines TRBV9 with TRBJ2-3, with D tentatively TRBD1 (5 bases). V lost 6 bases, J lost 1 base, and 15 bases lay in between. Per the germline V gene, CDR1 is SGDLS and CDR2 is YYNGEE. The CDR3 totals 15 residues. The CDR3: CASNSGVGGTDTQYF. The CDR3 DNA reads TGTGCCAGCAATTCAGGAGTAGGGGGCACAGATACGCAGTATTTT.

This clone was picked up one time. The chain joins TRBV21-1 to TRBJ2-1; no DNA check was done on the table's D call, TRBD2. TRBV21-1 is tagged as a pseudogene. The CDR3 covers 16 residues. The CDR3 bases are TGTGCCAGCAGCAACCCAGCGGGAGAAGAGTACAATGAGCAGTTCTTC. Its translation is CASSNPAGEEYNEQFF.

The J gene is TRBJ1-1, the V gene TRBV2; D might be TRBD1 (5 bases). Looked up from germline, CDR1 is SNHLY and CDR2 is FYNNEI. Trimming left V 11 bases short and J 1 base short, with 14 bases between. CDR3 length: 13 amino acids. The CDR3 nucleotides read TGTGCCTCACCGGGACCTAGGAACACTGAAGCTTTCTTT. Translating gives CASPGPRNTEAFF.

V gene TRBV14 combines with J gene TRBJ2-1; either TRBD1 or TRBD2 may fit D (6 bases each). Trimming left V 0 bases short and J 6 bases short, with 15 bases between. The CDR3 totals 16 residues. Germline CDR1 is SGHDN and CDR2 is FVKESK. CDR3 protein: CASSQESWGASNEQFF. The CDR3 DNA follows: TGTGCCAGCAGCCAAGAGAGCTGGGGGGCCAGCAATGAGCAGTTCTTC.

This clone has just a few counts. The rearrangement links TRBV27 to TRBJ2-1; 13 bases map to TRBD2. V lost 5 bases to trimming and J lost 4 bases; unmatched junction nucleotides: 8. This CDR3 is built from 17 residues. Germline values: CDR1 MNHEY, CDR2 SMNVEV (reference sequence). DNA for the CDR3: TGTGCCAGCAGTCCCCGCCCGGGACTAGCGGGATACAATGAGCAGTTCTTC. Translation: CASSPRPGLAGYNEQFF.

J is TRBJ2-7 and V is TRBV9; 9 positions match TRBD1. From germline, CDR1 is SGDLS and CDR2 YYNGEE. After removal of 4 bases from V and 2 bases from J, the junction contained 10 bases not matched to a gene. This CDR3 comprises 16 residues. For the CDR3, the DNA is TGTGCCAGCAGCTCCAGTCCCGGGACAGGGACCTACGAGCAGTACTTC. It is translated as CASSSSPGTGTYEQYF. Combining the CDR3 with reference TRBV9 and TRBJ2-7 gives the whole variable domain DSGVTQTPKHLITATGQRVTLRCSPRSGDLSVYWYQQSLDQGLQFLIQYYNGEERAKGNILERFSAQQFPDLHSELNLSSLELGDSALYFCASSSSPGTGTYEQYFGPGTRLTVT.

V usage is TRBV10-3 and J usage is TRBJ2-3; D is unresolved. V lost 6 bases to trimming and J lost 0 bases, with 13 bases between them. The CDR3 extends over 15 amino acids. Germline V gene sequence: CDR1 ENHRY, CDR2 SYGVKD. The CDR3 here is CAIRKKVSSTDTQYF. The CDR3 region has the DNA TGTGCCATCAGGAAGAAGGTCTCTAGCACAGATACGCAGTATTTT.

This clone has only a few counts. V is TRBV11-2 and J is TRBJ1-1; no clear D gene. V shed 1 base and J shed 10 bases, with 16 bases lying between them. From germline, CDR1 is SGHAT and CDR2 FQNNGV. The CDR3 has 14 residues. CDR3 sequence: CASSLGPGPWGAFF. The CDR3 region has the DNA TGTGCCAGCAGCTTAGGACCTGGTCCCTGGGGAGCTTTCTTT.

With regard to this clone: This specimen includes other DNA sequences encoding the same CDR3. The chain employs TRBV19 and TRBJ2-7; tentatively, D is TRBD1 (6 bases). Germline CDR1 and CDR2: LNHDA and SQIVND (reference sequence). V shed 3 bases and J shed 3 bases, with 9 bases lying between them. The CDR3 extends over 13 amino acids. The CDR3 nucleotides are TGTGCCAGTAGTATGGCAGGGGACTACGAGCAGTACTTC. It is translated as CASSMAGDYEQYF.

This clone was recorded only once. The rearrangement joins TRBV19 to TRBJ1-5; D perhaps matches TRBD1 (6 bases). Germline V CDR1 and CDR2: LNHDA, SQIVND (reference sequence). This CDR3 region has 15 residues. Trimming cost V 6 bases and J 0 bases, with 12 bases left between them. The CDR3 sequence: CASSEDSNSNQPQHF. CDR3 bases: TGTGCCAGTAGCGAGGACAGTAATAGCAATCAGCCCCAGCATTTT.

The gene calls are TRBV28 and TRBJ2-1; no definite D call. Germline values: CDR1 MDHEN, CDR2 SYDVKM. Between the trimmed V and J ends, which lost 5 bases and 4 bases, there was a span of 12 bases. The length of the CDR3 is 14 residues. The CDR3 nucleotides are TGTGCCAGCAGTCCGATTGGGCAGTACAATGAGCAGTTCTTC. Its protein product is CASSPIGQYNEQFF.

This chain connects TRBV5-5 to TRBJ2-7, with 10 bases identical to TRBD1. Trimming at V came to 0 bases and at J to 4 bases, leaving 1 base not matched to a gene. CDR1 is SGHKS and CDR2 is YYEKEE in the germline V gene (reference sequence). The CDR3 contains 14 residues. The CDR3 coding sequence is TGTGCCAGCAGCTTGGGACAGGGGGCTTACGAGCAGTACTTC. It specifies CASSLGQGAYEQYF. Supplemented by reference TRBV5-5 and TRBJ2-7, the full variable domain reads DAGVTQSPTHLIKTRGQQVTLRCSPISGHKSVSWYQQVLGQGPQFIFQYYEKEERGRGNFPDRFSARQFPNYSSELNVNALLLGDSALYLCASSLGQGAYEQYFGPGTRLTVT.

Note on this clone: Different DNA sequences within this sample yield the same CDR3. The chain employs TRBV19 and TRBJ1-1; possible D gene TRBD1, 6 bases. Trimming pared 9 bases from V and 5 bases from J, leaving 16 bases between. This CDR3 is built from 13 residues. Germline V gene lookup returns CDR1 LNHDA and CDR2 SQIVND (reference sequence). The CDR3 sequence is CASSPGGLTEAFF. CDR3 DNA: TGTGCCAGCTCCCCGGGGGGGCTGACTGAAGCTTTCTTT.

This chain connects TRBV28 to TRBJ1-3; TRBD1 aligns across 7 bases. The germline V gene encodes CDR1 MDHEN and CDR2 SYDVKM. The trim removed 4 bases at V and 4 bases at J, leaving 10 bases unmatched. The CDR3 consists of 16 residues. The CDR3: CASSSTLTGIGNTIYF. The CDR3 DNA sequence: TGTGCCAGCAGTTCGACGCTGACAGGGATCGGAAACACCATATATTTT. The full variable domain, completed using reference TRBV28 and TRBJ1-3, is DVKVTQSSRYLVKRTGEKVFLECVQDMDHENMFWYRQDPGLGLRLIYFSYDVKMKEKGDIPEGYSVSREKKERFSLILESASTNQTSMYLCASSSTLTGIGNTIYFGEGSWLTVV.

Here the CDR3 DNA reads TGTGCCAGCAGCTTAACTCTAAAAAGGGGTCAAAGCTCCTACAATGAGCAGTTCTTC. As protein: CASSLTLKRGQSSYNEQFF. J is TRBJ2-1 and V is TRBV7-2, with D maybe TRBD1 (5 bases). Trimming took 2 bases from V and 0 from J, leaving 20 bases between them. The CDR3 extends over 19 amino acids. CDR1 and CDR2 (germline): SGHTA, FQGNSA.